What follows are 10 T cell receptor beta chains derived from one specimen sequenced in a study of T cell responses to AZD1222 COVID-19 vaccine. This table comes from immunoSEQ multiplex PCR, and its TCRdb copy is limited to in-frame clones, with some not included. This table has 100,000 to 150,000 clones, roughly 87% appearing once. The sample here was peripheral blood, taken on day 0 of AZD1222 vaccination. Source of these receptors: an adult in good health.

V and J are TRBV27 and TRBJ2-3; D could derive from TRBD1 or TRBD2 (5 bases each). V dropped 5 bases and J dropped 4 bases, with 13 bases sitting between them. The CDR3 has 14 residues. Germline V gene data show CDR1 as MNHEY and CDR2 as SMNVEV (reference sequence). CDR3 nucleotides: TGTGCCAGCAGTGGCCCGGGGCGCGCAGATACGCAGTATTTT. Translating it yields CASSGPGRADTQYF.

In DNA, the CDR3 is TGTGCCAGCAGTTTACTACCGAGGACTAGCGGTCACAATGAGCAGTTCTTC. Protein product: CASSLLPRTSGHNEQFF. The genes are TRBV27 and TRBJ2-1, with 10 bases matching TRBD2. The germline V gene has CDR1 MNHEY and CDR2 SMNVEV (reference sequence). The CDR3 length is 17 residues. V shed 2 bases, J shed 5 bases, and the junction held 9 bases outside the gene matches.

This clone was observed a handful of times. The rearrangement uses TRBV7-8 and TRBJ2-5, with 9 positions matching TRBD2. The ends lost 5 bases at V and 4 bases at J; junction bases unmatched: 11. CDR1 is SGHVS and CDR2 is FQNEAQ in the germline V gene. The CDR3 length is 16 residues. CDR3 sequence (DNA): TGTGCCAGCAGCCCGTCGGGCGGGGGGGCCCGAGAGACCCAGTACTTC. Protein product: CASSPSGGGARETQYF.

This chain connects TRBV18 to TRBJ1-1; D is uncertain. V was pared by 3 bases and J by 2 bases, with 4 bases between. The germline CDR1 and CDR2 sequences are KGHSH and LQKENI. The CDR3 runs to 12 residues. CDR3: CASSPTNTEAFF. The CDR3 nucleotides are TGTGCCAGCTCACCGACAAACACTGAAGCTTTCTTT.

CDR3: CASSHGTGNEKLFF. As DNA, the CDR3 is TGTGCCAGCAGCCACGGGACAGGGAATGAAAAACTGTTTTTT. The chain recombines TRBV14 with TRBJ1-4; 9 bases are a match to TRBD1. J lost 5 bases, V lost 3 bases, and 1 base had no gene match. From germline, CDR1 is SGHDN and CDR2 FVKESK. The CDR3 extends over 14 amino acids.

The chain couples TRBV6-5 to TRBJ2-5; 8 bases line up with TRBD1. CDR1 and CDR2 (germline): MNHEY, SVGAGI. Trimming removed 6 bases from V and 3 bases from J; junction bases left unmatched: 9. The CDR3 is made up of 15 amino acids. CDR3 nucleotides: TGTGCCAGCAGGATACTGACAGGGGTAAAAGAGACCCAGTACTTC. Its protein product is CASRILTGVKETQYF.

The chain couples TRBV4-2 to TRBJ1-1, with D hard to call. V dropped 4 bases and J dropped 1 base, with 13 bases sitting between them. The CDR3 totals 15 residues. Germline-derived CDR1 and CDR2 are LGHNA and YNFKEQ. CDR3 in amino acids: CASSPQRAGNTEAFF. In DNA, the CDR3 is TGTGCCAGCAGCCCCCAGAGGGCAGGGAACACTGAAGCTTTCTTT.

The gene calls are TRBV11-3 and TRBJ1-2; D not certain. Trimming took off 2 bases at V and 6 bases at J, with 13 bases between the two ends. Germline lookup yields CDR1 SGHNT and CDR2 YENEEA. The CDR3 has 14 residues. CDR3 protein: CASSLLSGRDGYTF. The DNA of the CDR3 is TGTGCCAGCAGCTTACTATCAGGTCGAGATGGCTACACCTTC.

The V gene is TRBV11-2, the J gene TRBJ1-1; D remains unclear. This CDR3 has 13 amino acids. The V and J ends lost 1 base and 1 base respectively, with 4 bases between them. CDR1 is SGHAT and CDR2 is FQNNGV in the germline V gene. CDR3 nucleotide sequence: TGTGCCAGCAGCTTAGGAACGAACACTGAAGCTTTCTTT. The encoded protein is CASSLGTNTEAFF.

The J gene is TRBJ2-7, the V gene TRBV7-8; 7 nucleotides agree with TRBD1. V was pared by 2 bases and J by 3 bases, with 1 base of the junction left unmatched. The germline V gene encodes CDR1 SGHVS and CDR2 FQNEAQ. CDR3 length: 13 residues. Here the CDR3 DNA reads TGTGCCAGCAGCTTACAGGGGGTCTACGAGCAGTACTTC. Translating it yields CASSLQGVYEQYF.